This T cell receptor beta chain was captured by sequencing in a study of human T cells and chemical hapten exposure. Time point defined: patch test 2, 6 weeks after DPC sensitization. Treatment given: therapeutic diphenylcyclopropenone sensitization with weekly scalp DPC. Prior to application of each patch test, blood was drawn. MiXCR was run by TCRdb on the RACE reads, yielding one entry per CDR3 protein. The sample includes some 96,000 distinct CDR3 sequences, 9.3% of them seen just once. Germline V gene lookup returns CDR1 MDHEN and CDR2 SYDVKM. CDR3 length: 15 amino acids. Trimming took 6 bases from V and 5 from J, leaving 16 bases between them.

The TCR comes from a woman aged 40 to 50 with alopecia areata. Some clones in this sample may be carry-over from other donors' samples. This chain uses TRBV28 with TRBJ2-2, with a weak D call TRBD1 (6 bases). The sample here was whole blood, taken in connection with sensitization to the hapten diphenylcyclopropenone (DPC). Written as DNA, the CDR3 is TGTGCCAGCAGCCCCGGACAGCTTTCGACCGGGGAGCTGTTTTTT. Translated: CASSPGQLSTGELFF.